What follows describes a single T cell receptor (beta chain). Antigen: not known. The data derive from a study of CD8+CD57+ T cells in acquired aplastic anemia. Study results and limitations: Common to patients and controls were 25 to 30 CD8+ CDR3 sequences.

CDR1 and CDR2 (germline): SGDLS, YYNGEE. V was shortened by 4 bases and J by 7 bases, with 11 bases between the two germline ends. The CDR3 sequence is 12 residues long. Whoever was chosen for sequencing had shown CD8+CD57+ cell expansion by flow cytometry. Blood sampling was performed on the patients, and none of them had received therapy by then. The template used for profiling TCR beta VDJ and CDR3 was genomic DNA. From the reads, TCRdb called clonotypes with MiXCR, one entry per CDR3 protein. This table holds 450,000 to 600,000 distinct CDR3 sequences, roughly a third found once. This clonotype originated in a human donor with aplastic anemia. V gene TRBV9 combines with J gene TRBJ1-1, with D maybe TRBD1 (5 bases). The sample comprised sorted CD4+, CD8+, or CD8+CD57+ T cells (not recorded which) from PBMCs. This chain's CDR3 is CASSPRDREAFF. The CDR3 nucleotides are TGTGCCAGCAGCCCTCGGGACCGTGAAGCTTTCTTT.